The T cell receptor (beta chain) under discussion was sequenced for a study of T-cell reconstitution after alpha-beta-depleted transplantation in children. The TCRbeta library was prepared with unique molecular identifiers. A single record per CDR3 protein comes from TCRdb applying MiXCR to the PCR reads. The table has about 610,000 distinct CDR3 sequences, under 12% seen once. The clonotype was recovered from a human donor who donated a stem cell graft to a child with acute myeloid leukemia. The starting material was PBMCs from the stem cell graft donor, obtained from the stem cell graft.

The CDR3 loop is CASSLLRVQGETQYF. CDR3 sequence (DNA): TGTGCCAGCAGTTTACTGAGGGTGCAAGGGGAGACCCAGTACTTC. The V and J genes are TRBV28 and TRBJ2-5, with D possibly being TRBD2 (5 bases). Germline assignment: CDR1 MDHEN and CDR2 SYDVKM. CDR3 length: 15 residues. V was clipped by 2 bases and J by 5 bases, with 15 bases between them. The full variable domain, completed using reference TRBV28 and TRBJ2-5, is DVKVTQSSRYLVKRTGEKVFLECVQDMDHENMFWYRQDPGLGLRLIYFSYDVKMKEKGDIPEGYSVSREKKERFSLILESASTNQTSMYLCASSLLRVQGETQYFGPGTRLLVL.